This TCR beta chain is from a study of CD8 T cells in ankylosing spondylitis (dated by TCRdb to 2017 to 2019). Turning to the overall study: The study profiled T cell receptor beta repertoires in healthy donors and ankylosing spondylitis patients to find disease-linked TCR variants. The full study cohort comprised 25 ankylosing spondylitis patients and around 100 healthy donors. Samples of peripheral blood were taken, and for ankylosing spondylitis patients, synovial fluid was collected as well. The paper as a whole reports these results and caveats: Significant enrichment of the disease-linked clones was reported in matched synovial fluid samples from ankylosing spondylitis patients. Blood from ankylosing spondylitis patients appeared to be characterized by a TCR beta motif composed of about 8 highly homologous amino acid variants. The disease-linked clones had a CD8+ phenotype and were found at relatively low frequencies in peripheral blood. Some TCR beta motif variants had previously been reported in synovial fluid and blood of reactive arthritis patients, which suggested common disease-initiation mechanisms.

Only a few counts were recorded for this clonotype. Its antigen is not yet known. No much larger clone is present one base from it, and per-base qualities are unavailable. CDR1 is given as DFQATT and CDR2 as SNEGSKA, both from the germline V gene (reference sequence). Trimming takes 8 bases from V and 5 bases from J, and the germline ends sit 16 bases apart. The CDR3 spans 13 residues, from the cysteine through the phenylalanine. CDR3 DNA only is kept here, 39 bases in frame from base 1. Reads for this sample came from an Illumina HiSeq 2500. Quantitative 5'-RACE with molecular barcodes was used to prepare TCR beta libraries. Processing in the source paper ran as follows. A new computational method based on a probabilistic model of VDJ rearrangement was used to identify disease-linked TCR variants. In-frame beta chains were kept once TCRdb had trimmed the public reads at Q25 with fastp and called clones with MiXCR. Every CDR3 protein is listed once, alongside the most common genes and DNA of its rows. TCRdb's processing, not the study's, gives the V and J calls here. This sample comprises 750,000 to 850,000 distinct CDR3 sequences, approximately 10% of them detected only once. Of the sample, less than 0.65% falls within the top ten clones.

Sequencing was done on a sample of blood, either unsorted or a sorted T cell fraction (not recorded which). The receptor chain draws on TRBV20-1 and TRBJ2-1, with the D gene tentatively TRBD1 or TRBD2, based on 6 matching bases in each. The clonotype comes from a male donor with ankylosing spondylitis. The DNA sequence is given as TGCAGTTTAATGGGGGGCAAACACAATGAGCAGTTCTTC. The translation is CSLMGGKHNEQFF.